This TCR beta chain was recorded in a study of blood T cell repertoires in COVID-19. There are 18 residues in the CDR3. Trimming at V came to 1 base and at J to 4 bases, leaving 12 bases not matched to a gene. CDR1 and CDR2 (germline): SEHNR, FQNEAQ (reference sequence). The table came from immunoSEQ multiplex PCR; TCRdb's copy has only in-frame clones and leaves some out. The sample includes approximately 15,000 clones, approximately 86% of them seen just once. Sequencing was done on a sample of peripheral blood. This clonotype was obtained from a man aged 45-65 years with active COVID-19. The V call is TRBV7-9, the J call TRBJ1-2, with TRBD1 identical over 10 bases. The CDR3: CASSLDRNYGDRGYGYTF. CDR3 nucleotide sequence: TGTGCCAGCAGCTTAGACCGAAATTATGGGGACAGGGGCTATGGCTACACCTTC.